This T cell receptor (beta chain) derives from a study of technical replicates of blood from a handful of donors. Profiling relied on immunoSEQ multiplex PCR, and the TCRdb table lists in-frame clones only, not all of them. Of about 84,000 clones listed, about 98% are singletons. CDR1 is MGHRA and CDR2 is YSYEKL in the germline V gene. The V segment lost 1 base and the J segment 4 bases; nucleotides outside the gene matches: 4. The CDR3 covers 16 residues. Sequenced sample: T cells isolated from PBMCs. This receptor was identified in a human donor in good health. The chain links TRBV4-1 to TRBJ2-3; TRBD2 agrees at 11 bases. CDR3 protein: CASSQGASGRSDTQYF. CDR3 DNA sequence: TGCGCCAGCAGCCAAGGGGCTAGCGGGAGGTCAGATACGCAGTATTTT.